The clone carrying this TCR beta chain was seen more than once but under ten times. Its antigen is unidentified. The V gene lost 2 bases and the J gene lost 5 bases, with 18 bases spanning the gap. Per the germline V gene, CDR1 is SGHRS and CDR2 is YFSETQ. The CDR3 runs 16 residues. This entry belongs to a study of beta chain features in type 1 diabetes. Broader study findings: Cells that show high TCR expression could be over-represented by cDNA sequencing. Here, the possible influence of HLA type (on TCRB rearrangement) remained unresolved. VDJ junctions sequenced from type 1 diabetes patients showed fewer insertions and more deletions.

Sorted CD4+ subsets: naive, central memory, regulatory, stem cell-like memory (CD45RO/CCR7/CD25/CD127/CD95/CD27 panel). cDNA synthesis used the whole RNA isolate, giving expressed TCRB sequences. Produced via immunoSEQ multiplex PCR; TCRdb's table is partial and in-frame only. The table lists 200,000 to 250,000 clones, 27% of them singletons, with under 5% in the top ten. The receptor's source is a young man in good health. The chain carries TRBV5-1 and TRBJ2-3; the D gene could be TRBD1 or TRBD2 (5 bases each). The sample taken for sequencing was central memory CD4+ T cells from blood. This chain's CDR3 is CASSLGTPGVGDTQYF. The DNA for the CDR3 is TGCGCCAGCAGCTTAGGGACCCCCGGAGTGGGAGATACGCAGTATTTT. Filled out from reference TRBV5-1 and TRBJ2-3, the complete variable domain reads KAGVTQTPRYLIKTRGQQVTLSCSPISGHRSVSWYQQTPGQGLQFLFEYFSETQRNKGNFPGRFSGRQFSNSRSEMNVSTLELGDSALYLCASSLGTPGVGDTQYFGPGTRLTVL.